This T cell receptor beta chain was captured in a study of blood T cell repertoires in COVID-19. Overall study: Acute and convalescent COVID-19 specimens originated in the United States, Italy and Spain. From T cells, B-cell-depleted T cells, or PBMCs came the material, which was cDNA or gDNA.

Germline V gene data show CDR1 as MDHEN and CDR2 as SYDVKM. The CDR3 runs 16 residues. V dropped 5 bases and J dropped 6; count of bases not matched to a gene: 11. Original methodology: Amplification of reference gene primers was used by the study to estimate nucleated cell counts. Assay: immunoSEQ multiplex PCR; the TCRdb copy retains only in-frame clones and omits some. That table supplies the V and J calls and clone size; D and trimming were determined from the DNA. The sample records some 73,000 clones, roughly nine tenths being singletons. Sequencing was carried out using peripheral blood. This chain uses TRBV28 with TRBJ1-1; 11 bases are shared with TRBD1. This TCR was sampled from a woman aged 55-75 years with acute or convalescent COVID-19. The CDR3 coding sequence is TGTGCCAGCAGTCCATGGACAGGGGGCGGTCAGGCTGAAGCTTTCTTT. It is translated as CASSPWTGGGQAEAFF.